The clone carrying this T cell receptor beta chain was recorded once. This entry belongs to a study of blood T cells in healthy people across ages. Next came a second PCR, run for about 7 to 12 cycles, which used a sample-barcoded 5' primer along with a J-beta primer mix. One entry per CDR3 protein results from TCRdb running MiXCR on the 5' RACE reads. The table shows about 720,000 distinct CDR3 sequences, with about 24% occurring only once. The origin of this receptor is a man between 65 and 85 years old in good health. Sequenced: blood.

The CDR3, as DNA: TGTGCCACCAGAGACCGACAGGTTATGAACACTGAAGCTTTCTTT. It translates to CATRDRQVMNTEAFF. The V gene is TRBV24-1, the J gene TRBJ1-1; possible D gene TRBD1, 6 bases. V lost 7 bases and J 0 bases, leaving 14 bases between the germline ends. Germline CDR1 KGHDR, CDR2 SFDVKD. The CDR3 runs 15 residues.